One sample yielded the 2 T cell receptor beta chains listed below, sequenced in a study of CD8 T cells in ankylosing spondylitis. TCRdb redid the calling of the 5' RACE reads with MiXCR, one entry per CDR3 protein. The table includes more than 110,000 distinct CDR3 sequences, 7% to 10% detected once. Sequencing was carried out using synovial fluid, either unsorted or a sorted T cell fraction (not recorded which). The receptors shown here come from a male donor with ankylosing spondylitis.

This clonotype showed up just a few times. This chain joins TRBV28 and TRBJ2-3; 8 positions agree with TRBD1. This CDR3 is built from 14 residues. Losses at the gene ends were 10 bases for V and 7 bases for J; bases not matched to a gene: 13. Germline lookup yields CDR1 MDHEN and CDR2 SYDVKM. The CDR3 here is CATLGTGPTYTQYF. The DNA of the CDR3 is TGTGCCACCCTCGGGACAGGCCCTACTTATACGCAGTATTTT.

This clonotype was recorded a few times. The V gene is TRBV4-2, the J gene TRBJ2-7, with D tentatively TRBD1 or TRBD2 (5 bases each). The CDR3 is 15 amino acids. In germline, CDR1 is LGHNA, CDR2 YNFKEQ. The V end lost 4 bases, the J end lost 3 bases, and 16 bases lay between the germline ends. In nucleotides, the CDR3 is TGTGCCAGCAGCCCTGGGCAGGGAGAGCTCTACGAGCAGTACTTC. It encodes CASSPGQGELYEQYF.